Included here is one T cell receptor (beta chain) sequence, with context. This record comes from a study of blood T cell repertoires in COVID-19. On the study more broadly: The origin of the acute and convalescent COVID-19 samples was the United States, Italy and Spain. Sources were T cells, B-cell-depleted T cells, or PBMCs; the material itself was cDNA or gDNA.

Germline CDR1 and CDR2: SGHRS and YFSETQ. Trimming left V 4 bases short and J 7 bases short, with 18 bases between. This CDR3 contains 16 residues. In the study's own analysis: Amplifying reference gene primers gave estimates of nucleated cell counts. TCRdb keeps only in-frame clones here, not all; method: immunoSEQ multiplex PCR. The DNA was the basis for D and trimming; V, J and clone size are from that table. Altogether fewer than 250,000 clones are present, approximately 90% being singletons, with the ten largest covering about 1.3%. This TCR was recovered from a man aged 25-45 years with acute or convalescent COVID-19. The chain couples TRBV5-1 to TRBJ1-6; the D gene is possibly TRBD1 (6 bases). Sequenced input: peripheral blood. The CDR3 reads CASSGGRGLENSPLHF. CDR3 in DNA: TGCGCCAGCAGCGGGGGAAGGGGGTTGGAGAATTCACCCCTCCACTTT.